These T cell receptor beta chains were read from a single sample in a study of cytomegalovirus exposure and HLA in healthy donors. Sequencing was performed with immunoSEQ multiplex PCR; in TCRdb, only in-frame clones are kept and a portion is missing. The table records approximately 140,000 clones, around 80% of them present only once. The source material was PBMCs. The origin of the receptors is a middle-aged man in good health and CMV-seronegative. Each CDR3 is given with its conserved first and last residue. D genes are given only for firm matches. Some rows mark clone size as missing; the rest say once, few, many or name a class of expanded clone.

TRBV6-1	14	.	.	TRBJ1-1	TGTGCCAGCAGTGAAGACCTGTCGGACACTGAAGCTTTCTTT	CASSEDLSDTEAFF
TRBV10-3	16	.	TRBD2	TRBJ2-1	TGTGCCATCAGTGATAGCGGGAGCGACTCCTACAATGAGCAGTTCTTC	CAISDSGSDSYNEQFF
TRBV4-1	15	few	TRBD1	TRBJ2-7	TGCGCCAGCAGCCAAAGCTTTACAGGGGCCTACGAGCAGTACTTC	CASSQSFTGAYEQYF
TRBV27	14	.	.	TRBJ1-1	TGTGCCAGCAGTCCCGGCGGGGGGAACACTGAAGCTTTCTTT	CASSPGGGNTEAFF
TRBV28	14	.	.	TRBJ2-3	TGTGCCAGCGGATCCGGGACACGCACAGATACGCAGTATTTT	CASGSGTRTDTQYF
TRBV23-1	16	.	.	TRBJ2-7	TGCGCCAGCAGTCAATCCCTCCGCAGGGCCCCCTACGAGCAGTACTTC	CASSQSLRRAPYEQYF
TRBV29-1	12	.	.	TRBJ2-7	TGCAGCGTTGTCGGCCAGGGTAAAGGGCAGTACTTC	CSVVGQGKGQYF
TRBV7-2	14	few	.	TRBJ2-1	TGTGCCAGCAGCTTAGCGAGGGTAGCCTATGAGCAGTTCTTC	CASSLARVAYEQFF
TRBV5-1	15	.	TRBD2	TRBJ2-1	TGCGCCAGCAGCTTGCGGACTAGCACGCTTAATGAGCAGTTCTTC	CASSLRTSTLNEQFF
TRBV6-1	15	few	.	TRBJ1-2	TGTGCCAGCAGTGAAAGGTCCGGAGCTAACTATGGCTACACCTTC	CASSERSGANYGYTF
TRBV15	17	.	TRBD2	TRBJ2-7	TGTGCCACCAGCAATCACCTGGGACTAGCGGGAGACTACGAGCAGTACTTC	CATSNHLGLAGDYEQYF
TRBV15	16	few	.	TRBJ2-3	TGTGCCACCAGCAGTTCTAGGGGGGGCGGCACAGATACGCAGTATTTT	CATSSSRGGGTDTQYF
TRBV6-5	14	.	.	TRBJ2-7	TGTGCCAGCAGTTACTCGCGTGGGGCGCACGAGCAGTACTTC	CASSYSRGAHEQYF
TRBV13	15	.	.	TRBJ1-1	TGTGCCAGCAGCTTAGAAGGGACACTGAACACTGAAGCTTTCTTT	CASSLEGTLNTEAFF
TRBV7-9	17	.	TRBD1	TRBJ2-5	TGTTCCAGCGCCCCTAGCTTAGGGGGCCCCCCTCAAGAGACCCAGTACTTC	CSSAPSLGGPPQETQYF
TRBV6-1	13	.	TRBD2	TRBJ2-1	TGTGCCAGCACGCGGGACTACTCCAATGAGCAGTTCTTC	CASTRDYSNEQFF
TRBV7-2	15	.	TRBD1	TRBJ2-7	TGTGCCAGCAGCCAAAGCCGGACAGGGGACTACGAGCAGTACTTC	CASSQSRTGDYEQYF
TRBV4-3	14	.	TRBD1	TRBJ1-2	TGCGCCAGCAGCCCCCGGGACAGGGATCAGGGCTACACCTTC	CASSPRDRDQGYTF
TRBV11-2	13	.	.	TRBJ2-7	TGTGCCAGCAGCTTGGGCAACTCCTACGAGCAGTACTTC	CASSLGNSYEQYF
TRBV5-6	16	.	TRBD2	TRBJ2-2	TGTGCCAGCAGCTTGCGGCGGGAGGTGAACACCGGGGAGCTGTTTTTT	CASSLRREVNTGELFF
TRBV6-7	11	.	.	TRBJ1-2	TGTGCCAGCGCTAAGGGGTATGGCTACACCTTC	CASAKGYGYTF
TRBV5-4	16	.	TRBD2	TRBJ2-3	TGTGCCAGCAGCGCCAAACTAGCGGGAGGGTCAGATACGCAGTATTTT	CASSAKLAGGSDTQYF
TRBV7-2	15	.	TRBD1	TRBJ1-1	TGTGCCAGCAGCTTACCGGACAGGGGGGGCACTGAAGCTTTCTTT	CASSLPDRGGTEAFF
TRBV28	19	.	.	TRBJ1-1	TGTGCCAGCAGTTTACACATCATTCCTCCCTCTATGAGGGACACTGAAGCTTTCTTT	CASSLHIIPPSMRDTEAFF
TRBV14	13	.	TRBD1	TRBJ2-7	TGTGCCACTTCCGGGACAGGGGGTTACGAGCAGTACTTC	CATSGTGGYEQYF
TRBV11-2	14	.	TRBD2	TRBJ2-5	TGTGCCAGCAGCCCACTGGGAGGGGCGGAGACCCAGTACTTC	CASSPLGGAETQYF
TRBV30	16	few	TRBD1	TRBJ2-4	TGTGCCTGGGCCCGGGGGACAGGGATCCCCAAAAACATTCAGTACTTC	CAWARGTGIPKNIQYF
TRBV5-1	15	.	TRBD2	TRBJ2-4	TGCGCCAGCAAGGGTCGGGGGGGTACCAAAAACAGTCAGTACTTC	CASKGRGGTKNSQYF
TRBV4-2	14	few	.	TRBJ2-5	TGTGCCAGCAGCCAAGATTTGGGAGAAGAGACCCAGTACTTC	CASSQDLGEETQYF
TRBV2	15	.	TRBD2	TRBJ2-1	TGTGCCAGCAGTGATGGTAGCGGGGGGTACAATGAGCAGTTCTTC	CASSDGSGGYNEQFF
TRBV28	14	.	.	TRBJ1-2	TGTGCCAGCAGTCCACACCGGGACTGGCATGGCTACACCTTC	CASSPHRDWHGYTF
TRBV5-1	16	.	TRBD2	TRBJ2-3	TGCGCCAGCAGCAGGGGACTAGCGGGGGCCCCAGATACGCAGTATTTT	CASSRGLAGAPDTQYF
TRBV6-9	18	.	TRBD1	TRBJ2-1	TGTGCCAGCAGTACGGGACAGGGTTGGGGGTTATTCGGCAATGAGCAGTTCTTC	CASSTGQGWGLFGNEQFF
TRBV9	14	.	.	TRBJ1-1	TGTGCCAGCAGCGTAGAATGGCGGGGGACTGAAGCTTTCTTT	CASSVEWRGTEAFF
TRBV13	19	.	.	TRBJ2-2	TGTGCCAGCAGCTTTTCTCCCTTCACAGGGGGGGGTTCCACCGGGGAGCTGTTTTTT	CASSFSPFTGGGSTGELFF
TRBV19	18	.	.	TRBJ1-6	TGTGCCAGTAGTATCACAAACAGCTTGAAGACCAATAATTCACCCCTCCACTTT	CASSITNSLKTNNSPLHF
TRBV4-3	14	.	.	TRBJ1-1	TGCGCCAGCAGCCGTGGGGGGATGAACACTGAAGCTTTCTTT	CASSRGGMNTEAFF
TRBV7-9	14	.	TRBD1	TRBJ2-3	TGTGCCAGCAGCCACAGGGGCGTTGTGGATACGCAGTATTTT	CASSHRGVVDTQYF
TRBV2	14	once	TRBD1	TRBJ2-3	TGTGCCAGCATAGGACAGGTCGTTCCAGATACGCAGTATTTT	CASIGQVVPDTQYF
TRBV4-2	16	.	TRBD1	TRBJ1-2	TGTGCCAGCAGCCTAGAGACAGGGAGAGGATACTATGGCTACACCTTC	CASSLETGRGYYGYTF
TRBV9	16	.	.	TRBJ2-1	TGTGCCAGCAGCGTAGCGACCGGGTGGGGGAGGAATGAGCAGTTCTTC	CASSVATGWGRNEQFF
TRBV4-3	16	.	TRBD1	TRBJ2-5	TGCGCCAGCAGCCAAGGGATAGACAGGGGCCAAGAGACCCAGTACTTC	CASSQGIDRGQETQYF
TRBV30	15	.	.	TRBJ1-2	TGTGCCTGGAGGGAGACGCCGGCGGGCACCTATGGCTACACCTTC	CAWRETPAGTYGYTF
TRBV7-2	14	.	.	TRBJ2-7	TGTGCCAGCAGCCTACGCGGGGAGATGTACGAGCAGTACTTC	CASSLRGEMYEQYF
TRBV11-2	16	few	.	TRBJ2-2	TGTGCCAGCAGCTTGGCGGAAGGGAGAAACACCGGGGAGCTGTTTTTT	CASSLAEGRNTGELFF
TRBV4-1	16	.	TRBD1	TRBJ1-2	TGCGCCAGCAGCCTCCAGAATTGGACAGGGCACTATGGCTACACCTTC	CASSLQNWTGHYGYTF
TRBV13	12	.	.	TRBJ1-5	TGTGCCAGCAGCGCGGGGGGTCAGCCCCAGCATTTT	CASSAGGQPQHF
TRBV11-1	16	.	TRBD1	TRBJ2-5	TGTGCCAGCAGCTCACTAACACAGGGGTACCAAGAGACCCAGTACTTC	CASSSLTQGYQETQYF
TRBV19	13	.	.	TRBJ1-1	TGTGCCAGTACTCAGGGGATCGTAACTGAAGCTTTCTTT	CASTQGIVTEAFF
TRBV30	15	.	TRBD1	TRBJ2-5	TGTGCCTGGAGTGTCATGACAGGGTCGACCTACGAGCGGTACTTC	CAWSVMTGSTYERYF
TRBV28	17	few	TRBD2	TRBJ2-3	TGTGCCAGCGCCGGGACTAGCGGGGTTACGGGCACAGATACGCAGTATTTT	CASAGTSGVTGTDTQYF
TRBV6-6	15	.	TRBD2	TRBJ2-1	TGTGCCAGCAGTTACGGGGAGGGCTCCTACAATGAGCAGTTCTTC	CASSYGEGSYNEQFF
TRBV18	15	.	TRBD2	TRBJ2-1	TGTGCCAGCTCACCAGGCAGGCTAGCGGTCGATGAGCAGTTCTTC	CASSPGRLAVDEQFF
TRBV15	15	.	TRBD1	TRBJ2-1	TGTGCCACCAGCCCACGGACAGGGGGATACAATGAGCAGTTCTTC	CATSPRTGGYNEQFF
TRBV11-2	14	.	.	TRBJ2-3	TGTGCCAGCAGCTTAGCGGGAGAGTACGATACGCAGTATTTT	CASSLAGEYDTQYF